The 27 T cell receptor beta chains listed next were all sequenced from one sample in a study of vaccination and CD4 T cells after COVID-19. Treatment denoted: approximately 9-day PBMC culture with coronavirus spike peptide pools or control peptides (ViraFEST assay). It was before the COVID-19 pandemic (2011-2018) that the unexposed donor's CD4+ T cells were collected. CD4+ T cells that had been cultured provided DNA sequenced with the Oncomine TCR Beta short-read assay. Genomic DNA was taken out of cultured CD4+ T cells by extraction. One entry per CDR3 protein results from TCRdb running MiXCR on the PCR reads. The data contain 8,500 to 13,000 distinct CDR3 sequences, roughly 29% of them singletons. These receptors are not linked to any known antigen. Sequencing was done on a sample of CD4+ T cells from blood, cultured in vitro. The source is a human donor in good health.

This chain uses TRBV6-1 with TRBJ1-3; no clear D gene. The CDR3 sequence is 15 residues long. Germline CDR1 is MNHNS and CDR2 is SASEGT. V lost 6 bases and J 6 bases, leaving 18 bases between the germline ends. The CDR3 reads CASRTQEPFVNTIYF. CDR3 sequence (DNA): TGTGCCAGCAGGACGCAGGAGCCCTTCGTAAACACCATATATTTT.

The CDR3 protein is CSARSTDYEQYF. The DNA of the CDR3 is TGCAGTGCTAGGTCCACGGACTACGAGCAGTACTTC. The rearrangement joins TRBV20-1 to TRBJ2-7; no definite D call. The length of the CDR3 is 12 residues. V lost 3 bases, J lost 3 bases, and 9 bases lay in between. Germline lookup yields CDR1 DFQATT and CDR2 SNEGSKA (reference sequence).

The V gene is TRBV6-5, the J gene TRBJ2-7; perhaps TRBD2 as D (5 bases). Looked up from germline, CDR1 is MNHEY and CDR2 is SVGAGI. V shed 3 bases and J shed 6 bases, with 12 bases lying between them. The CDR3 loop spans 13 amino acids. The chain's CDR3 is CASSYSTEGEQYF. CDR3 in DNA: TGTGCCAGCAGTTATTCCACAGAGGGCGAGCAGTACTTC.

This clonotype was seen more than once but under ten times. The chain combines TRBV6-1 with TRBJ2-5; 9 bases are a match to TRBD1. The CDR3 runs to 13 residues. Trimming took 6 bases from V and 5 from J; bases not matched to a gene: 4. Germline V gene sequence: CDR1 MNHNS, CDR2 SASEGT. The CDR3 DNA reads as TGTGCCAGCAGGCCCGGGACAGGGGAGACCCAGTACTTC. Residues: CASRPGTGETQYF.

This clonotype came up a few times. Here the CDR3 reads CASSLWPETYEQYF. The CDR3 DNA reads as TGTGCCAGCAGCTTATGGCCAGAGACCTACGAGCAGTACTTC. The V call is TRBV7-6, the J call TRBJ2-7; no clear D. Per the germline V gene, CDR1 is SGHVS and CDR2 is FNYEAQ. The CDR3 covers 14 residues. Deletions cut 2 bases from V and 2 bases from J, with 10 bases between.

The gene calls are TRBV20-1 and TRBJ1-1, with 11 nucleotides matching TRBD1. Germline V CDR1 and CDR2: DFQATT, SNEGSKA (reference sequence). CDR3 length: 14 amino acids. V was clipped by 6 bases and J by 9 bases; unmatched bases: 12. This chain's CDR3 is CSASPGQGVGKAFF. The CDR3 region has the DNA TGCAGTGCCTCACCGGGACAGGGGGTGGGGAAAGCTTTCTTT.

This clonotype was detected only a few times. This chain links TRBV11-1 with TRBJ1-2; 11 bases fit TRBD1. Trimming removed 5 bases from V and 4 bases from J; junction bases left unmatched: 6. CDR3 length: 15 amino acids. Germline CDR1 is SGHAT and CDR2 is FQDESV (reference sequence). The CDR3: CASSLDRGLGYGYTF. CDR3 in DNA: TGTGCCAGCAGCCTGGACAGGGGGCTGGGCTATGGCTACACCTTC.

The chain is built from TRBV7-9 and TRBJ1-1; 12 bases align to TRBD1. Per germline, CDR1 SEHNR and CDR2 FQNEAQ (reference sequence). Trimming at V came to 7 bases and at J to 10 bases, leaving 10 bases not matched to a gene. The CDR3 contains 14 residues. CDR3 amino acids: CASTMGDRGLPAFF. CDR3 bases: TGTGCCAGCACCATGGGGGACAGGGGGCTCCCAGCTTTCTTT.

This chain uses TRBV20-1 with TRBJ2-3, with 8 bases identical to TRBD2. Trimming removed 3 bases from V and 8 bases from J; junction bases left unmatched: 13. The CDR3 contains 15 residues. Looked up from germline, CDR1 is DFQATT and CDR2 is SNEGSKA (reference sequence). The DNA for the CDR3 is TGCAGTGCTAGGGGACTAGAGGGGAGAGTCGGTACGCAGTATTTT. Amino acids: CSARGLEGRVGTQYF.

This chain connects TRBV7-6 to TRBJ1-3; D is unclear. Trimming removed 2 bases from V and 2 bases from J, with 16 bases in between. The germline CDR1 and CDR2 sequences are SGHVS and FNYEAQ. The length of the CDR3 is 17 residues. CDR3 coding DNA: TGTGCCAGCAGCTTAATGGCGGAGACTAGAACTGGAAACACCATATATTTT. Protein product: CASSLMAETRTGNTIYF.

The chain joins TRBV12-3 or TRBV12-4 to TRBJ2-7, with TRBD2 matching over 8 bases. The CDR3 has 14 residues. The junction had 2 bases not matched to a gene; V was cut back by 4 bases and J by 0 bases. The CDR3 DNA follows: TGTGCCAGCAGTTCCGCGGGGGGCTCCTACGAGCAGTACTTC. Translating gives CASSSAGGSYEQYF.

This clonotype turned up a few times. The chain combines TRBV7-2 with TRBJ1-1, with a tentative D call TRBD1 (5 bases). The CDR3 length is 15 residues. Looked up from germline, CDR1 is SGHTA and CDR2 is FQGNSA. V lost 5 bases to trimming and J lost 5 bases, with 18 bases between them. The CDR3 coding sequence is TGTGCCAGCAGCCCCCGGGGGGGGAGATGGACTGAAGCTTTCTTT. Protein product: CASSPRGGRWTEAFF.

The chain couples TRBV6-2 or TRBV6-3 to TRBJ1-2; D not certain. V dropped 6 bases and J dropped 8 bases, with 16 bases sitting between them. Per the germline V gene, CDR1 is MNHEY and CDR2 is SVGEGT. The CDR3 sequence is 13 residues long. This chain's CDR3 is CASRLVTFGGYTF. CDR3 DNA: TGTGCCAGCAGACTGGTCACCTTTGGCGGCTACACCTTC.

This clonotype rates as medium-sized. The chain is built from TRBV28 and TRBJ1-6; no clear D. The V gene lost 10 bases and the J gene lost 5 bases, with 12 bases spanning the gap. The CDR3 covers 13 residues. CDR1 is MDHEN and CDR2 is SYDVKM in the germline V gene. DNA for the CDR3: TGTGCCACCAAGGCTTTCCATAATTCACCCCTCCACTTT. Its protein is CATKAFHNSPLHF. The full variable domain, with the rest looked up from reference TRBV28 and TRBJ1-6, is DVKVTQSSRYLVKRTGEKVFLECVQDMDHENMFWYRQDPGLGLRLIYFSYDVKMKEKGDIPEGYSVSREKKERFSLILESASTNQTSMYLCATKAFHNSPLHFGNGTRLTVT.

This sequence joins TRBV6-1 and TRBJ2-5; D possibly corresponds to TRBD1 (5 bases). This CDR3 region has 14 residues. Per germline, CDR1 MNHNS and CDR2 SASEGT. Trimming left V 6 bases short and J 1 base short, with 12 bases between. The CDR3 here is CASSRTQAQETQYF. CDR3 bases: TGTGCCAGCAGCCGGACACAAGCCCAAGAGACCCAGTACTTC.

This clonotype was found a few times. This rearrangement joins TRBV27 to TRBJ2-7, with 10 bases matching TRBD2. The V segment lost 5 bases and the J segment 2 bases; nucleotides outside the gene matches: 6. This CDR3 contains 15 residues. CDR1 is MNHEY, CDR2 SMNVEV, per germline (reference sequence). The CDR3 loop is CASSTRTSGPYEQYF. DNA for the CDR3: TGTGCCAGCAGTACCCGGACTAGCGGACCCTACGAGCAGTACTTC.

The rearrangement uses TRBV20-1 and TRBJ1-1, with 9 bases lining up with TRBD1. The CDR3 runs 13 residues. The germline V gene encodes CDR1 DFQATT and CDR2 SNEGSKA (reference sequence). With 8 bases clipped from V and 4 bases from J, the junction kept 8 bases outside the gene matches. Written as DNA, the CDR3 is TGCAGTATCCCGGGGACAGGGACCACTGAAGCTTTCTTT. Translation: CSIPGTGTTEAFF.

This chain connects TRBV23-1 to TRBJ2-7, with D perhaps TRBD1 or TRBD2 (7 bases each). TRBV23-1 is an ORF, and what it does is uncertain. The CDR3 length is 13 residues. Deletions cut 10 bases from V and 7 bases from J, with 20 bases between. CDR3 sequence (DNA): TGCGCCACCCAGGGGGGGGCCCTTAGGGAGCAGTACTTC. This encodes CATQGGALREQYF.

V gene TRBV20-1 combines with J gene TRBJ2-7; either TRBD1 or TRBD2 may supply D (5 bases each). V lost 0 bases to trimming and J lost 4 bases, with 7 bases between them. CDR3 length equals 12 residues. Germline V gene lookup returns CDR1 DFQATT and CDR2 SNEGSKA (reference sequence). CDR3 sequence: CSARDREYEQYF. CDR3 sequence (DNA): TGCAGTGCTAGAGACAGGGAGTACGAGCAGTACTTC.

This CDR3 is CASSPRDRGNTDTQYF. CDR3 DNA: TGTGCCAGCAGCCCTCGGGACAGGGGGAACACAGATACGCAGTATTTT. V usage is TRBV7-2 and J usage is TRBJ2-3; 11 nucleotides agree with TRBD1. The V gene end was trimmed by 5 bases and the J gene end by 2 bases; junction bases not matched to a gene: 6. In germline, CDR1 is SGHTA, CDR2 FQGNSA. The CDR3 loop spans 16 amino acids.

The chain's CDR3 is CSASPNGRKAFF. The CDR3 DNA is TGCAGTGCTAGCCCAAATGGGAGGAAAGCTTTCTTT. The V and J genes are TRBV20-1 and TRBJ1-1; unclear D gene. In germline, CDR1 is DFQATT, CDR2 SNEGSKA (reference sequence). The CDR3 is 12 amino acids. Trimming took 3 bases from V and 9 from J, leaving 14 bases between them.

This clonotype has more than one count but fewer than ten. This chain joins TRBV19 and TRBJ2-3, with D unclear. This CDR3 is built from 14 residues. Trimming removed 5 bases at V and 2 bases at J, with 11 bases between. Germline CDR1 and CDR2: LNHDA and SQIVND (reference sequence). CDR3 loop: CASSPAGDTDTQYF. In DNA, the CDR3 is TGTGCCAGTAGTCCAGCAGGCGACACAGATACGCAGTATTTT.

The chain carries TRBV29-1 and TRBJ1-2, with D tentatively TRBD1 (5 bases). Germline CDR1 is SQVTM and CDR2 is ANQGSEA. Trimming took off 4 bases at V and 6 bases at J, with 12 bases between the two ends. The CDR3 is 12 residues long. The CDR3 DNA reads TGCAGCGTTGCCCAGGGACCGAATGGCTACACCTTC. Translated: CSVAQGPNGYTF.

The chain recombines TRBV6-5 with TRBJ1-1, with D possibly matching TRBD1 (5 bases). The CDR3 loop spans 15 amino acids. V was cut by 2 bases and J by 1 base, with 11 bases left in between. The germline V gene has CDR1 MNHEY and CDR2 SVGAGI. The CDR3: CASSYGGGKNTEAFF. CDR3 nucleotides: TGTGCCAGCAGTTACGGGGGAGGTAAGAACACTGAAGCTTTCTTT.

The chain's CDR3 is CASSLGGLNTEAFF. The CDR3, as DNA: TGTGCCAGCAGCTTAGGGGGACTGAACACTGAAGCTTTCTTT. This rearrangement joins TRBV5-4 to TRBJ1-1, with D possibly matching TRBD1 (6 bases). Trimming removed 2 bases from V and 0 bases from J, with 8 bases in between. The CDR3 sequence is 14 residues long. The V gene's germline CDR1 is SGHNT and CDR2 YYREEE (reference sequence).

This rearrangement joins TRBV5-4 to TRBJ2-3; D remains unclear. Germline lookup yields CDR1 SGHNT and CDR2 YYREEE (reference sequence). The CDR3 runs 13 residues. V was cut by 4 bases and J by 0 bases, with 6 bases left in between. The CDR3 spells CASSQTSTDTQYF. The CDR3 nucleotides read TGTGCCAGCAGCCAAACTAGCACAGATACGCAGTATTTT.

This chain's CDR3 is CASSRGNTEAFF. CDR3 DNA sequence: TGTGCCAGCAGCCGTGGGAACACTGAAGCTTTCTTT. This chain joins TRBV11-2 and TRBJ1-1; D is unresolved. Per the germline V gene, CDR1 is SGHAT and CDR2 is FQNNGV. This CDR3 is 12 amino acids long. V shed 5 bases and J shed 1 base, with 5 bases lying between them.